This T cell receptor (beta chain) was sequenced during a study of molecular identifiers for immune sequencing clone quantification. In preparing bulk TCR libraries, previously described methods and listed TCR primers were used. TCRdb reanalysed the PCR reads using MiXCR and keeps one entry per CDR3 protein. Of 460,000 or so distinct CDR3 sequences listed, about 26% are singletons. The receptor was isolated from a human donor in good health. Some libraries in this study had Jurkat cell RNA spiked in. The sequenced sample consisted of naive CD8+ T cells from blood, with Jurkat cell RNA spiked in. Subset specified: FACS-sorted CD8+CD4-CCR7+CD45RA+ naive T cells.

In DNA, the CDR3 is TGTGCCAGCAGCTCTGGACTAGCGGGGGGCCCCAGCCAAGAGACCCAGTACTTC. Protein sequence: CASSSGLAGGPSQETQYF. This rearrangement joins TRBV11-2 to TRBJ2-5, with TRBD2 matching 14 bases. V shed 4 bases, J shed 1 base, and the junction held 8 bases outside the gene matches. Germline V gives CDR1 SGHAT, CDR2 FQNNGV. The CDR3 loop spans 18 amino acids.